The 15 T cell receptor beta chains listed next were all sequenced from one sample in a study of T-cell reconstitution after alpha-beta-depleted transplantation in children. Unique molecular identifiers were built into the TCRbeta library. Using its own MiXCR run on the PCR reads, TCRdb lists one record per CDR3 protein. The sample has 70,000 to 95,000 distinct CDR3 sequences; less than 20% are singletons. The sample was PBMCs, mostly from graft donor cells, taken 180 days after TCRalphabeta/CD19-depleted stem cell transplant. These receptors were collected from a male patient aged 2 to 10 who had a stem cell transplant for acute lymphoblastic leukemia, so the T cells may come from the graft donor.

V gene TRBV20-1 combines with J gene TRBJ2-1; 8 nucleotides align to TRBD2. V gave up 4 bases and J gave up 1 base; unmatched junction bases: 6. The CDR3 is 15 amino acids. Per the germline V gene, CDR1 is DFQATT and CDR2 is SNEGSKA (reference sequence). Here the CDR3 reads CSAIPIAGSYNEQFF. CDR3 bases: TGCAGTGCTATTCCTATAGCGGGGTCCTACAATGAGCAGTTCTTC.

The chain uses TRBV20-1 and TRBJ2-7, with D unresolved. V was cut by 6 bases and J by 0 bases, with 12 bases left in between. Per the germline V gene, CDR1 is DFQATT and CDR2 is SNEGSKA (reference sequence). The CDR3 runs to 13 residues. The CDR3 region is CSARNTFSYEQYF. CDR3 coding DNA: TGCAGTGCCAGGAACACCTTCTCCTACGAGCAGTACTTC.

This chain uses TRBV25-1 with TRBJ2-5; weak D call: TRBD2 (6 bases). Trimming removed 4 bases from V and 4 bases from J, with 10 bases in between. This CDR3 has 13 residues. CDR1 and CDR2 (germline): MGHDK, SYGVNS. The CDR3 nucleotides read TGTGCCAGCAGTGTGGGAGGCCGAGAGACCCAGTACTTC. It is translated as CASSVGGRETQYF.

This clonotype was found a few times. The gene calls are TRBV18 and TRBJ2-5, with a possible D match to TRBD1 (6 bases). The germline V gene has CDR1 KGHSH and CDR2 LQKENI. The CDR3 covers 16 residues. V lost 3 bases and J lost 1, with 15 bases in between. Written as DNA, the CDR3 is TGTGCCAGCTCACCTCTACACGCGACAGGCCAAGAGACCCAGTACTTC. Its translation is CASSPLHATGQETQYF.

Only a few counts were recorded for this clonotype. The V call is TRBV3-1, the J call TRBJ1-6, with TRBD1 matching over 7 bases. CDR1 and CDR2 (germline): LGHDT, YNNKEL (reference sequence). CDR3 length equals 14 residues. The V and J ends lost 1 base and 9 bases, in that order; junction bases with no gene match: 3. The CDR3 protein is CASSQGQGSSPLHF. CDR3 DNA sequence: TGTGCCAGCAGCCAAGGACAGGGCAGTTCACCCCTCCACTTT.

There are many counts of this clonotype. This chain joins TRBV20-1 and TRBJ1-2; tentative D call: TRBD1 (6 bases). The CDR3 contains 13 residues. V was pared by 7 bases and J by 2 bases, with 14 bases between. The germline gives CDR1 DFQATT, CDR2 SNEGSKA (reference sequence). The CDR3 sequence: CSVGNRENYGYTF. The DNA of the CDR3 is TGCAGTGTGGGTAACAGGGAAAACTATGGCTACACCTTC.

This clonotype was seen more than once but under ten times. The chain joins TRBV20-1 to TRBJ2-2; D is unresolved. CDR3 length: 15 amino acids. From germline, CDR1 is DFQATT and CDR2 SNEGSKA (reference sequence). V lost 5 bases to trimming and J lost 5 bases, with 18 bases between them. The CDR3 nucleotides read TGCAGTGCTCCTCGCGCACTCTACGAGACCGGGGAGCTGTTTTTT. Encoded protein: CSAPRALYETGELFF.

This chain joins TRBV7-8 and TRBJ2-1; 7 bases align to TRBD1. The CDR3 covers 15 residues. The germline CDR1 and CDR2 sequences are SGHVS and FQNEAQ. Trimming at V came to 2 bases and at J to 4 bases, leaving 5 bases not matched to a gene. CDR3 residues: CASSLSGQSYNEQFF. The CDR3 DNA reads TGTGCCAGCAGCTTATCGGGACAGTCTTACAATGAGCAGTTCTTC.

The chain has TRBV7-9 and TRBJ2-1; no reliable D call. This CDR3 comprises 13 residues. CDR1 SEHNR and CDR2 FQNEAQ come from the germline V gene (reference sequence). Deletions cut 5 bases from V and 5 bases from J, with 10 bases between. DNA for the CDR3: TGTGCCAGCAGCCCCGAGTTCGACAATGAGCAGTTCTTC. Protein: CASSPEFDNEQFF.

This clonotype has a count of ten or more. The J gene is TRBJ2-1, the V gene TRBV20-1; weak D call: TRBD1 (5 bases). Germline V gene lookup returns CDR1 DFQATT and CDR2 SNEGSKA (reference sequence). This CDR3 comprises 12 residues. V dropped 6 bases and J dropped 8 bases, with 14 bases sitting between them. CDR3 bases: TGCAGTGCCAGGGTGGGATTCGATGAGCAGTTCTTC. Encoded protein: CSARVGFDEQFF.

This clonotype was counted only a few times. J is TRBJ2-6 and V is TRBV29-1; TRBD2 is a possible D gene (6 bases). The CDR3 spans 13 residues. CDR1 is SQVTM and CDR2 is ANQGSEA in the germline V gene. V was pared by 4 bases and J by 2 bases, with 6 bases between. This CDR3 is CSVGGAGANVLTF. CDR3 nucleotides: TGCAGCGTTGGCGGGGCTGGGGCCAACGTCCTGACTTTC.

The gene calls are TRBV29-1 and TRBJ2-2; D is unresolved. Germline loops: CDR1 SQVTM, CDR2 ANQGSEA. The V end lost 1 base, the J end lost 3 bases, and 9 bases lay between the germline ends. The CDR3 is made up of 14 amino acids. In DNA, the CDR3 is TGCAGCGTTGAAGGGCTTATCCACACCGGGGAGCTGTTTTTT. This sequence encodes CSVEGLIHTGELFF.

At least ten counts were recorded for this clonotype. The genes are TRBV18 and TRBJ2-3; no firm D call. CDR3 length: 12 residues. Germline V gives CDR1 KGHSH, CDR2 LQKENI. V lost 2 bases, J lost 4 bases, and 4 bases lay in between. As DNA, the CDR3 is TGTGCCAGCTCACCAATCCCAGATACGCAGTATTTT. This gives the protein CASSPIPDTQYF.

This clonotype was observed a handful of times. The chain is built from TRBV20-1 and TRBJ1-5, with 12 bases aligning to TRBD1. The V gene's germline CDR1 is DFQATT and CDR2 SNEGSKA (reference sequence). This CDR3 spans 16 amino acids. Trimming took 0 bases from V and 7 from J; bases not matched to a gene: 7. The CDR3 loop reads CSARDPRDRGRQPQHF. The CDR3 DNA follows: TGCAGTGCTAGAGATCCCCGGGACAGGGGGCGACAGCCCCAGCATTTT.

This sequence joins TRBV20-1 and TRBJ2-5; TRBD1 is a possible D gene (5 bases). Trimming stripped 3 bases from V and 1 base from J, with 12 bases between. The CDR3 covers 14 residues. The germline gives CDR1 DFQATT, CDR2 SNEGSKA (reference sequence). The CDR3 nucleotides read TGCAGTGCTAGTAGGGGCGGTATCCAAGAGACCCAGTACTTC. It specifies CSASRGGIQETQYF.